Here is one TCR beta chain with its context. Seattle enrolled patients during active infection and tracked them longitudinally. Original handling: Nucleated cell number was recorded as an estimate derived from reference gene primer amplification. Some clones are missing from TCRdb's copy, which holds only in-frame ones; the method was immunoSEQ multiplex PCR. The DNA was the basis for D and trimming; V, J and clone size are from that table. The sample lists more than 60,000 clones, about 80% occurring once. Per the germline V gene, CDR1 is MNHEY and CDR2 is SMNVEV (reference sequence). This CDR3 is 16 amino acids long. V lost 5 bases, J lost 8 bases, and 19 bases lay in between. The data were obtained in a study of blood T cell repertoires in COVID-19.

The sample comprised peripheral blood. This chain uses TRBV27 with TRBJ1-6; TRBD1 is a possible D gene (5 bases). This TCR was recovered from a man aged 45-65 years with COVID-19, enrolled during active disease. This chain's CDR3 is CASSDPTGEGYSPLHF. In DNA, the CDR3 is TGTGCCAGCAGTGATCCGACTGGGGAGGGGTATTCACCCCTCCACTTT.